The 16 T cell receptor beta chains below all came from one sample that was sequenced in a study of T cell repertoires in cytomegalovirus infection. TCRdb analysed the reads with MiXCR anew, one entry per CDR3 protein. The table lists approximately 390,000 distinct CDR3 sequences, roughly 36% of them singletons, with about 14% in the top ten. These TCRs are of unknown antigen specificity. The sequencing here drew on cultured PBMCs, taken from culture after CMV antigen stimulation. These receptors all stem from a human donor in good health (CMV status not recorded). Some clones in this sample may be carry-over from other donors' samples.

The rearrangement uses TRBV20-1 and TRBJ2-2; the match to TRBD2 covers 8 bases. The CDR3 is 13 residues long. Losses at the gene ends were 7 bases for V and 2 bases for J; bases not matched to a gene: 3. The germline gives CDR1 DFQATT, CDR2 SNEGSKA (reference sequence). The CDR3 DNA reads as TGCAGTGTTCTAGCGGGCAACACCGGGGAGCTGTTTTTT. This sequence encodes CSVLAGNTGELFF.

This rearrangement joins TRBV10-3 to TRBJ2-7, with 9 bases lining up with TRBD1. Germline CDR1 is ENHRY and CDR2 is SYGVKD. Trimming removed 0 bases from V and 13 bases from J; junction bases left unmatched: 4. The CDR3 runs to 12 residues. DNA for the CDR3: TGTGCCATCAGTGAGTCCGGGACAGGGCCTTACTTC. Translation gives CAISESGTGPYF.

The genes are TRBV6-2 or TRBV6-3 and TRBJ2-6; D gene uncertain. Germline assignment: CDR1 MNHEY and CDR2 SVGEGT. The V end was cut by 4 bases, the J end by 1 base, with 8 bases between. This CDR3 comprises 15 residues. CDR3 DNA sequence: TGTGCCAGCAGTTCGTTGAAGTCTGGGGCCAACGTCCTGACTTTC. Amino acid sequence: CASSSLKSGANVLTF.

This clonotype was recorded many times. The chain recombines TRBV11-2 with TRBJ2-5; 8 bases align to TRBD1. The CDR3 has 14 residues. CDR1 is SGHAT and CDR2 is FQNNGV in the germline V gene. The V and J ends lost 5 bases and 5 bases, in that order; junction bases with no gene match: 7. Here the CDR3 reads CASSPTGGPETQYF. For the CDR3, the DNA is TGTGCCAGCAGCCCCACAGGGGGTCCGGAGACCCAGTACTTC.

This clonotype came up a few times. The V gene is TRBV12-3 or TRBV12-4, the J gene TRBJ2-1; D unclear. The CDR3 consists of 14 residues. V lost 5 bases, J lost 4 bases, and 12 bases lay in between. The CDR3 sequence: CASSLGWGYNEQFF. CDR3 DNA sequence: TGTGCCAGCAGTCTGGGTTGGGGTTACAATGAGCAGTTCTTC.

This chain uses TRBV11-1 with TRBJ2-2, with 14 bases aligning to TRBD2. V gave up 5 bases and J gave up 3 bases; unmatched junction bases: 8. The germline CDR1 and CDR2 sequences are SGHAT and FQDESV (reference sequence). The CDR3 consists of 18 residues. CDR3 region: CASSDGLAGGLDTGELFF. In nucleotides, the CDR3 is TGTGCCAGCAGCGACGGACTAGCGGGAGGTCTAGACACCGGGGAGCTGTTTTTT.

This clonotype was seen ten or more times. The genes are TRBV7-2 and TRBJ2-5, with D tentatively TRBD2 (6 bases). Trimming removed 3 bases at V and 5 bases at J, with 19 bases between. The CDR3 contains 16 residues. The germline V gene encodes CDR1 SGHTA and CDR2 FQGNSA. In nucleotides, the CDR3 is TGTGCCAGCAGCTTCATGGGGACTGGCCTGCGGGAGACCCAGTACTTC. Its protein is CASSFMGTGLRETQYF. The entire variable domain, with the rest obtained from reference TRBV7-2 and TRBJ2-5, is as follows: GAGVSQSPSNKVTEKGKDVELRCDPISGHTALYWYRQSLGQGLEFLIYFQGNSAPDKSGLPSDRFSAERTGGSVSTLTIQRTQQEDSAVYLCASSFMGTGLRETQYFGPGTRLLVL.

This chain joins TRBV28 and TRBJ1-2; maybe TRBD1 (6 bases). Trimming stripped 6 bases from V and 2 bases from J, with 13 bases between. Germline V lookup: CDR1 MDHEN, CDR2 SYDVKM. The length of the CDR3 is 14 residues. CDR3 sequence reads: CASRTTGFNYGYTF. The CDR3 nucleotides are TGTGCCAGCAGAACTACAGGGTTCAACTATGGCTACACCTTC.

The sample holds a few counts of this clonotype. The rearrangement links TRBV7-6 to TRBJ2-7, with no clear D. This CDR3 is built from 13 residues. Trimming stripped 2 bases from V and 2 bases from J, with 7 bases between. Germline V gene data show CDR1 as SGHVS and CDR2 as FNYEAQ. CDR3 coding DNA: TGTGCCAGCAGCTTAACCCAGCCCTACGAGCAGTACTTC. The encoded protein is CASSLTQPYEQYF.

This chain uses TRBV6-6 with TRBJ1-3, with D unclear. Germline V gene lookup returns CDR1 MNHNY and CDR2 SVGAGI (reference sequence). CDR3 length equals 16 residues. V was pared by 6 bases and J by 1 base, with 16 bases between. The CDR3 here is CASSQIRGISGNTIYF. The DNA for the CDR3 is TGTGCCAGCAGCCAGATACGGGGAATATCTGGAAACACCATATATTTT.

In regard to this clonotype: A junction end diverges from the germline sequence, so it may reflect a read error. This rearrangement joins TRBV5-3 to TRBJ1-2, with 7 bases lining up with TRBD1. TRBV5-3 is an open reading frame, and its role is uncertain. This CDR3 is 15 amino acids long. The CDR3 loop is CASSLEQGLLYGYTF. The CDR3 nucleotides read TGTGCCAGCAGCTTGGAACAGGGGCTCCTCTATGGCTACACCTTC.

The chain links TRBV5-6 to TRBJ2-5; 10 bases are shared with TRBD2. With V trimmed by 4 bases and J by 2 bases, 5 bases remained unmatched. Germline lookup yields CDR1 SGHDT and CDR2 YYEEEE. The CDR3 extends over 15 amino acids. This CDR3 reads CASSRGLAAQETQYF. DNA of the CDR3: TGTGCCAGCAGCCGCGGACTAGCGGCACAAGAGACCCAGTACTTC.

This clonotype was counted at least ten times. The chain is built from TRBV7-9 and TRBJ2-5, with a tentative D call TRBD1 (5 bases). The CDR3 is 15 residues long. The germline CDR1 and CDR2 sequences are SEHNR and FQNEAQ (reference sequence). V was clipped by 4 bases and J by 4 bases, with 16 bases between them. This CDR3 is CASSSNQGPSETQYF. DNA for the CDR3: TGTGCCAGCAGCTCAAACCAGGGCCCATCAGAGACCCAGTACTTC. Using reference TRBV7-9 and TRBJ2-5 for the parts outside the CDR3, the full variable domain is DTGVSQNPRHKITKRGQNVTFRCDPISEHNRLYWYRQTLGQGPEFLTYFQNEAQLEKSRLLSDRFSAERPKGSFSTLEIQRTEQGDSAMYLCASSSNQGPSETQYFGPGTRLLVL.

The table lists this clonotype with a few counts. The J gene is TRBJ1-5, the V gene TRBV30, with D unclear. Germline CDR1 is GTSNPN and CDR2 is SVGIG (reference sequence). The V and J ends lost 0 bases and 4 bases respectively, with 7 bases between them. There are 13 residues in the CDR3. CDR3 sequence (DNA): TGTGCCTGGAGTGTACTTGCGAATCAGCCCCAGCATTTT. Its protein product is CAWSVLANQPQHF.

This clonotype came up many times. The chain uses TRBV11-2 and TRBJ2-5, with 12 bases matching TRBD2. There are 16 residues in the CDR3. V gave up 1 base and J gave up 5 bases; unmatched junction bases: 5. Germline lookup yields CDR1 SGHAT and CDR2 FQNNGV. The DNA for the CDR3 is TGTGCCAGCAGCTTAGCCCGGACTAGCGGGATTGAGACCCAGTACTTC. Its translation is CASSLARTSGIETQYF.

This clonotype was seen only a few times. The chain links TRBV5-1 to TRBJ2-7; D possibly corresponds to TRBD1 (6 bases). CDR3 length: 15 residues. CDR1 is SGHRS and CDR2 is YFSETQ in the germline V gene. The ends were cut back, 3 bases at V and 1 base at J, with 14 bases in the middle. CDR3 nucleotide sequence: TGCGCCAGCAGCTCGGGACAAATACTTTCCTACGAGCAGTACTTC. It specifies CASSSGQILSYEQYF.